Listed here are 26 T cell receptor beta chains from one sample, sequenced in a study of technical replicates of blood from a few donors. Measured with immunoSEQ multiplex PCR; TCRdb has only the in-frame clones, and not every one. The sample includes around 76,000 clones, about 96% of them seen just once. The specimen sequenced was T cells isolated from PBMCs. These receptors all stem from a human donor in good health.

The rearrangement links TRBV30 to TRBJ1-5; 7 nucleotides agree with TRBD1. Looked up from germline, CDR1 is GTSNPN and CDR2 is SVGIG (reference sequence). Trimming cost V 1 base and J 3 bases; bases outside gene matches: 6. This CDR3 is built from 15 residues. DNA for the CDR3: TGTGCCTGGAGTGCAGGGGGACCCCTCAATCAGCCCCAGCATTTT. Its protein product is CAWSAGGPLNQPQHF. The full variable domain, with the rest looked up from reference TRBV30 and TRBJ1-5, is SQTIHQWPATLVQPVGSPLSLECTVEGTSNPNLYWYRQAAGRGLQLLFYSVGIGQISSEVPQNLSASRPQDRQFILSSKKLLLSDSGFYLCAWSAGGPLNQPQHFGDGTRLSIL.

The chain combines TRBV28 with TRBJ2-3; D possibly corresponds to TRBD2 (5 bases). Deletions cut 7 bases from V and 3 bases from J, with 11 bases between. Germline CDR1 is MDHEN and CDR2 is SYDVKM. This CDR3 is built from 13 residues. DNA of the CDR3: TGTGCCAGCACCATCGGAGGAACAGATACGCAGTATTTT. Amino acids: CASTIGGTDTQYF.

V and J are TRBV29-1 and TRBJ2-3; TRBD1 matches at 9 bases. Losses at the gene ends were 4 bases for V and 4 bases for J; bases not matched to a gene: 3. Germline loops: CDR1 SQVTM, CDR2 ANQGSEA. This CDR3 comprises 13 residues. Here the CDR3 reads CSVVGTGPDTQYF. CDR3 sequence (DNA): TGCAGCGTTGTGGGGACAGGGCCAGATACGCAGTATTTT.

CDR3 nucleotides: TGTGCCAGCAGTCCCAGGACTAGCGGCCGACCCAAAGAGACCCAGTACTTC. Its translation: CASSPRTSGRPKETQYF. J is TRBJ2-5 and V is TRBV28; the match to TRBD2 covers 10 bases. J lost 3 bases, V lost 5 bases, and 12 bases had no gene match. Germline V gives CDR1 MDHEN, CDR2 SYDVKM. This CDR3 spans 17 amino acids.

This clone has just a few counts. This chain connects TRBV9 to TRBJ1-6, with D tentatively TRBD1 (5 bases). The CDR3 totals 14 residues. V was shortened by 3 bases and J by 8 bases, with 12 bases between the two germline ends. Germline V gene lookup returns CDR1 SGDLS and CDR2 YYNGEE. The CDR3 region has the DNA TGTGCCAGCAGCGCTTCCAACAGGTATTCACCCCTCCACTTT. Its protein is CASSASNRYSPLHF.

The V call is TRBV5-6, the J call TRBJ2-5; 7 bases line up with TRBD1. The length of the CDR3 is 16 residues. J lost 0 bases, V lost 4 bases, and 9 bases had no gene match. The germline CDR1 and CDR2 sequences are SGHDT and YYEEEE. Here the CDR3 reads CASSQPGQMYQETQYF. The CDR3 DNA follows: TGTGCCAGCAGCCAACCGGGACAGATGTACCAAGAGACCCAGTACTTC.

As DNA, the CDR3 is TGTGCCAGCAGGGTAGGGGGTTCCAATCAGCCCCAGCATTTT. This codes for CASRVGGSNQPQHF. V and J are TRBV2 and TRBJ1-5; D may be TRBD1 (6 bases). V was trimmed by 6 bases and J by 3 bases, leaving 12 bases between them. This CDR3 is 14 amino acids long. From germline, CDR1 is SNHLY and CDR2 FYNNEI.

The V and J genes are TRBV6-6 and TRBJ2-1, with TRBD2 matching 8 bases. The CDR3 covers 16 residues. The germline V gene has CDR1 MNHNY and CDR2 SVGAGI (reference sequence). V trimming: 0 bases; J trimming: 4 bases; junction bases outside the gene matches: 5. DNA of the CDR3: TGTGCCAGCAGTTACTCAGTTAGCGGGACTTACAATGAGCAGTTCTTC. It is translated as CASSYSVSGTYNEQFF.

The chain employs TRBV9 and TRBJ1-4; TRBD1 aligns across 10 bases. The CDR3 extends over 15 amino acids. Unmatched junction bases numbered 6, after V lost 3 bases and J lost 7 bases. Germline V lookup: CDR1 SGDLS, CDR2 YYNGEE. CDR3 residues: CASSDDRGRGEKLFF. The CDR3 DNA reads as TGTGCCAGCAGCGATGACAGGGGGCGCGGTGAAAAACTGTTTTTT.

Here the CDR3 reads CASSLSGGNTEAFF. CDR3 nucleotide sequence: TGTGCCAGCAGCCTTTCAGGGGGCAACACTGAAGCTTTCTTT. V and J are TRBV5-6 and TRBJ1-1; 8 bases map to TRBD1. Per germline, CDR1 SGHDT and CDR2 YYEEEE. The CDR3 extends over 14 amino acids. J was trimmed by 2 bases and V by 4 bases; bases with no gene match: 4.

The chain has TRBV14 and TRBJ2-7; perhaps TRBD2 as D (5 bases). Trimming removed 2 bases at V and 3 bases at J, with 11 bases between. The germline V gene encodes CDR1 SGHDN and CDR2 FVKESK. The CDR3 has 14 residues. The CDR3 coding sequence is TGTGCCAGCAGCCAACAGGCGGGTCGCTACGAGCAGTACTTC. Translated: CASSQQAGRYEQYF.

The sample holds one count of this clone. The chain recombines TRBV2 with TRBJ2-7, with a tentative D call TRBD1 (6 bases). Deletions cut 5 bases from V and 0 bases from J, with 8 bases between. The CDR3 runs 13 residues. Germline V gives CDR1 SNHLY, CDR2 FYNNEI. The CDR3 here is CASSPDSSYEQYF. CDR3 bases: TGTGCCAGCAGTCCGGACAGCTCCTACGAGCAGTACTTC.

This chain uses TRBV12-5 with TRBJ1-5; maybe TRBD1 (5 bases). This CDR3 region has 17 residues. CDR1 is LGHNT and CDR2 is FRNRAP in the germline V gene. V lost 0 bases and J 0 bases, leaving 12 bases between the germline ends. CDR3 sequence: CASGLVPGHRSNQPQHF. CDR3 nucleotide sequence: TGTGCTAGTGGTTTGGTACCCGGACATCGTAGCAATCAGCCCCAGCATTTT.

The CDR3 loop is CASRSGGALLDTQYF. In DNA, the CDR3 is TGTGCCAGCCGGAGCGGGGGGGCACTTCTGGATACGCAGTATTTT. V is TRBV11-3 and J is TRBJ2-3, with 10 bases fitting TRBD2. From germline, CDR1 is SGHNT and CDR2 YENEEA. V lost 8 bases to trimming and J lost 6 bases; unmatched junction nucleotides: 11. CDR3 length: 15 amino acids.

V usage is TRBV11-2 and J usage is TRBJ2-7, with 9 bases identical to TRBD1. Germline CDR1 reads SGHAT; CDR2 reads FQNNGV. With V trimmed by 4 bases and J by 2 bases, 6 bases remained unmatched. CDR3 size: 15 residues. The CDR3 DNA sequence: TGTGCCAGCAGCTCTCCGGACAGGGGCACCTACGAGCAGTACTTC. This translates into CASSSPDRGTYEQYF.

CDR3 loop: CASSLVYQGGGRETQYF. The DNA of the CDR3 is TGTGCCAGCAGTTTGGTCTATCAGGGTGGCGGGAGAGAGACCCAGTACTTC. The V gene is TRBV28, the J gene TRBJ2-5; TRBD2 matches 7 bases. V lost 3 bases, J lost 4 bases, and 14 bases stayed unmatched. The CDR3 extends over 17 amino acids. Per the germline V gene, CDR1 is MDHEN and CDR2 is SYDVKM. The full variable domain, its missing parts supplied by reference TRBV28 and TRBJ2-5, is DVKVTQSSRYLVKRTGEKVFLECVQDMDHENMFWYRQDPGLGLRLIYFSYDVKMKEKGDIPEGYSVSREKKERFSLILESASTNQTSMYLCASSLVYQGGGRETQYFGPGTRLLVL.

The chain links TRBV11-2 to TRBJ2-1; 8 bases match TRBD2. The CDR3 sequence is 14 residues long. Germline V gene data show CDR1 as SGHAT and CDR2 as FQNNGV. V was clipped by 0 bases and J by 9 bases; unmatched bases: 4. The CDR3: CASSLEGLVFEQFF. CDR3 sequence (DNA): TGTGCCAGCAGCTTAGAGGGACTAGTTTTTGAGCAGTTCTTC.

CDR3: CASSPNSGTGSHEQYF. The CDR3, as DNA: TGTGCCAGCAGCCCAAACTCCGGGACAGGGTCTCACGAGCAGTACTTC. The chain couples TRBV11-3 to TRBJ2-7; 9 bases agree with TRBD1. CDR3 size: 16 residues. V lost 5 bases, J lost 5 bases, and 13 bases stayed unmatched. Germline CDR1 reads SGHNT; CDR2 reads YENEEA.

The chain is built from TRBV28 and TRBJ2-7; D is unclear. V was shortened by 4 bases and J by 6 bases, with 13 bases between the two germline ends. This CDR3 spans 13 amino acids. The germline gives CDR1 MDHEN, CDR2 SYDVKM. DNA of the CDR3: TGTGCCAGCAGTTCTTTAGTTGACTCCGAGCAGTACTTC. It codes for CASSSLVDSEQYF.

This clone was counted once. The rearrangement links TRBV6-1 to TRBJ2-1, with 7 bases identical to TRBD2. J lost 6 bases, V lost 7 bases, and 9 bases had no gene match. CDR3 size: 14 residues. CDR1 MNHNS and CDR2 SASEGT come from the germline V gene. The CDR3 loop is CASIERGEGNEQFF. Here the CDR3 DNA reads TGTGCCAGCATCGAGCGGGGCGAAGGCAATGAGCAGTTCTTC.

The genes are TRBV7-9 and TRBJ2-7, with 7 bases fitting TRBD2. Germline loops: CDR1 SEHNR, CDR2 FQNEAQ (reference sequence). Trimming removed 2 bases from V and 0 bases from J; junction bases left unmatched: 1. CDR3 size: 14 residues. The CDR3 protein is CASSLTSASYEQYF. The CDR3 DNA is TGTGCCAGCAGCTTAACTAGCGCCTCCTACGAGCAGTACTTC.

CDR3 sequence: CSPWVADYNEQFF. The CDR3 region has the DNA TGCAGCCCCTGGGTAGCGGACTACAATGAGCAGTTCTTC. This chain links TRBV29-1 with TRBJ2-1, with D tentatively TRBD2 (6 bases). The CDR3 covers 13 residues. In germline, CDR1 is SQVTM, CDR2 ANQGSEA. With 8 bases removed from V and 3 bases from J, the gap between germline ends came to 14 bases.

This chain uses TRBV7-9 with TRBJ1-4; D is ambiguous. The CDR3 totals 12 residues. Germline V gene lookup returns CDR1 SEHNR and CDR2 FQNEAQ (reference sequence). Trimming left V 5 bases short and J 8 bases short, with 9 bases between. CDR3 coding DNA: TGTGCCAGCAGCGGATCGGGAGAAAAACTGTTTTTT. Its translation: CASSGSGEKLFF.

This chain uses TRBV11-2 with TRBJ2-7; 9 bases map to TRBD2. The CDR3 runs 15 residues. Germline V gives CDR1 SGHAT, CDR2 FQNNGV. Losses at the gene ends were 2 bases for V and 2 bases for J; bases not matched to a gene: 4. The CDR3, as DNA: TGTGCCAGCAGCTTATACGGCGGGAGGGCCTACGAGCAGTACTTC. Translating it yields CASSLYGGRAYEQYF.

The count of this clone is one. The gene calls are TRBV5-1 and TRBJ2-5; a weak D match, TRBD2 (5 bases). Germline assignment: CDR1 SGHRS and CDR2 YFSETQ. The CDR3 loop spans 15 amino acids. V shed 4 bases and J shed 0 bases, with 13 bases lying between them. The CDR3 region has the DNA TGCGCCAGCAGCCCCCGCCTAGCCGACCAAGAGACCCAGTACTTC. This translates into CASSPRLADQETQYF.

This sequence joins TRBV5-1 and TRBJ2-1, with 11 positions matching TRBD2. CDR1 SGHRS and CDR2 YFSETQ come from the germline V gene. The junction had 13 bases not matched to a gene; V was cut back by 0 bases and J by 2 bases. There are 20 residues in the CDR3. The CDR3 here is CASSLVGGNSGRGAYNEQFF. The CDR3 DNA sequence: TGCGCCAGCAGCTTGGTTGGTGGTAATAGCGGGAGGGGAGCCTACAATGAGCAGTTCTTC.